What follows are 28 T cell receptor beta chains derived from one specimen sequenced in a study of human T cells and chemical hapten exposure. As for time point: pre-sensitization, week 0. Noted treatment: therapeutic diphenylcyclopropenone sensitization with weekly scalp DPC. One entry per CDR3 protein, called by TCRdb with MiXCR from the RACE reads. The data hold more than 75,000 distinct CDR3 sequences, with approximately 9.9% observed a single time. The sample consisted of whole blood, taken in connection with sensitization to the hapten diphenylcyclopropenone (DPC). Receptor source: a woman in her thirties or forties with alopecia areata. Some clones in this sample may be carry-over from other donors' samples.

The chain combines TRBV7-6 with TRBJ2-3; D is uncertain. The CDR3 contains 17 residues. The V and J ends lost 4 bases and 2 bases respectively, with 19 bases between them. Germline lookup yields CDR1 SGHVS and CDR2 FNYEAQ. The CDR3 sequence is CASSSYPEDPSTDTQYF. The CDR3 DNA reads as TGTGCCAGCAGCTCTTACCCCGAGGACCCGTCCACAGATACGCAGTATTTT.

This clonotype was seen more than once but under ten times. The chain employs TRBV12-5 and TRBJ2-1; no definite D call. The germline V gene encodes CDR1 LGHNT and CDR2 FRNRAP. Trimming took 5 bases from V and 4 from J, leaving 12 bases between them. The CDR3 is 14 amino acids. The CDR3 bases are TGTGCTAGTGGTATCCGGACCGATTACAATGAGCAGTTCTTC. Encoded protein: CASGIRTDYNEQFF.

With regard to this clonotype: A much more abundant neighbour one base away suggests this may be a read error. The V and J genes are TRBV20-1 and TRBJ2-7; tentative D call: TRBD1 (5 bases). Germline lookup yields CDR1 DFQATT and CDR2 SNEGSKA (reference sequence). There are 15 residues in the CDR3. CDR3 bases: TGCGGTGCTGGATCCCTGATGGGGCAATACTACGAGCAGTACTTC. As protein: CGAGSLMGQYYEQYF.

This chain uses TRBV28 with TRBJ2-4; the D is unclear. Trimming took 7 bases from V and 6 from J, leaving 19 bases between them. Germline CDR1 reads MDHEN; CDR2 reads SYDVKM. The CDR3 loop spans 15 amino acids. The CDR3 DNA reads TGTGCCAGCACCCCCCCCGGCGGAGTCAGAAACATTCAGTACTTC. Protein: CASTPPGGVRNIQYF. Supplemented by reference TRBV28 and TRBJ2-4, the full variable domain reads DVKVTQSSRYLVKRTGEKVFLECVQDMDHENMFWYRQDPGLGLRLIYFSYDVKMKEKGDIPEGYSVSREKKERFSLILESASTNQTSMYLCASTPPGGVRNIQYFGAGTRLSVL.

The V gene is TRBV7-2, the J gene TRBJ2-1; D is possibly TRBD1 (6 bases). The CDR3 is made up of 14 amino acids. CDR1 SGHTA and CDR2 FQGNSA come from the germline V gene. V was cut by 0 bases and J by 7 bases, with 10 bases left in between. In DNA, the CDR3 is TGTGCCAGCAGCTTAGCGGGGGCGAGGAATGAGCAGTTCTTC. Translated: CASSLAGARNEQFF.

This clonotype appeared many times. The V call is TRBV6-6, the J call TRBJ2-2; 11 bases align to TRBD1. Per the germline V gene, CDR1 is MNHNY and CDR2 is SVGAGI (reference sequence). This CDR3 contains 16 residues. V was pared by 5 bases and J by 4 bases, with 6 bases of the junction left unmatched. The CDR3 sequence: CASSPEGQGGTGELFF. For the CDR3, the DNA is TGTGCCAGCAGTCCCGAGGGACAGGGGGGCACCGGGGAGCTGTTTTTT.

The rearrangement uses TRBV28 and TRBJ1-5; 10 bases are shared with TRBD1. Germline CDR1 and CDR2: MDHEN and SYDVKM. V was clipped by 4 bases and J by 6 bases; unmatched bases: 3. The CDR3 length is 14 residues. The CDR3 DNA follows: TGTGCCAGCAGTTCCGGGACAGGGGTTCAGCCCCAGCATTTT. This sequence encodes CASSSGTGVQPQHF.

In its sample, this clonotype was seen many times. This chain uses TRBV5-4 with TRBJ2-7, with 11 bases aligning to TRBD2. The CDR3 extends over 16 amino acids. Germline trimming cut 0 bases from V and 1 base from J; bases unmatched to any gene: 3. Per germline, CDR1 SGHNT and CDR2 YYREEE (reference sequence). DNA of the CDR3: TGTGCCAGCAGCTTGGGTGGGACTAGCGGTTCCTACGAGCAGTACTTC. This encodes CASSLGGTSGSYEQYF.

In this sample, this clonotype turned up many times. The CDR3 spells CASQGGSNTEAFF. The CDR3 bases are TGCGCCAGCCAAGGGGGTTCGAACACTGAAGCTTTCTTT. The V call is TRBV5-1, the J call TRBJ1-1; tentative D call: TRBD1 (6 bases). CDR3 length: 13 amino acids. V was shortened by 7 bases and J by 1 base, with 11 bases between the two germline ends. In germline, CDR1 is SGHRS, CDR2 YFSETQ. Variable domain in full (rest from reference TRBV5-1 and TRBJ1-1): KAGVTQTPRYLIKTRGQQVTLSCSPISGHRSVSWYQQTPGQGLQFLFEYFSETQRNKGNFPGRFSGRQFSNSRSEMNVSTLELGDSALYLCASQGGSNTEAFFGQGTRLTVV.

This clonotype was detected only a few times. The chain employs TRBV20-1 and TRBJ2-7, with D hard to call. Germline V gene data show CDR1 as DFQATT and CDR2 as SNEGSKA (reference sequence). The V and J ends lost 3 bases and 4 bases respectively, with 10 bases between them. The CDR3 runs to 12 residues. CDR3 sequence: CSASVQLYEQYF. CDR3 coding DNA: TGCAGTGCTAGCGTGCAGCTATACGAGCAGTACTTC.

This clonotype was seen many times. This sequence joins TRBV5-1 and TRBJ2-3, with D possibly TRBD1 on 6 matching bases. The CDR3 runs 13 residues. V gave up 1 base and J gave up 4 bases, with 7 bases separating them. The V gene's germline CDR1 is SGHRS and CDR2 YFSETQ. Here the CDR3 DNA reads TGCGCCAGCAGCTTGCCAGGGGCAGATACGCAGTATTTT. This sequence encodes CASSLPGADTQYF.

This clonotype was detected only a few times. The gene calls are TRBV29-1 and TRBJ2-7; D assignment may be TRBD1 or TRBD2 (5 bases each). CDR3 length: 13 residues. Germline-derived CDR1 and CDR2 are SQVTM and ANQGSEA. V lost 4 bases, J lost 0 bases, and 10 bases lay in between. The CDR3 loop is CSVAWGSSYEQYF. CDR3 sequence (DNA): TGCAGCGTTGCGTGGGGGAGCTCCTACGAGCAGTACTTC.

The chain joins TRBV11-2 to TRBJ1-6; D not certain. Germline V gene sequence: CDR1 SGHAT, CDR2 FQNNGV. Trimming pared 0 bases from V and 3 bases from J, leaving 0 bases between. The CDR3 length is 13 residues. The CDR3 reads CASSLDYNSPLHF. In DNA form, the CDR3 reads TGTGCCAGCAGCTTAGACTATAATTCACCCCTCCACTTT.

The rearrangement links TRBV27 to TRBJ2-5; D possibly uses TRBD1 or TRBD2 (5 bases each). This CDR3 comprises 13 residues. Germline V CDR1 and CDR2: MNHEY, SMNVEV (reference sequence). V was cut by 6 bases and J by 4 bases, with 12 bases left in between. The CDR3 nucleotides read TGTGCCAGCAGGCCGGGGCAAAGAGAGACCCAGTACTTC. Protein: CASRPGQRETQYF.

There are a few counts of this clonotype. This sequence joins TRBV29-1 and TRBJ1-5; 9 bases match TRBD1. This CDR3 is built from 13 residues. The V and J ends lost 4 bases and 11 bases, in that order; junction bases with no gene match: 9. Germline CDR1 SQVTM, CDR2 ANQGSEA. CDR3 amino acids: CSVGGTGRGAQHF. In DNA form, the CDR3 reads TGCAGCGTTGGTGGGACAGGGAGAGGGGCCCAGCATTTT.

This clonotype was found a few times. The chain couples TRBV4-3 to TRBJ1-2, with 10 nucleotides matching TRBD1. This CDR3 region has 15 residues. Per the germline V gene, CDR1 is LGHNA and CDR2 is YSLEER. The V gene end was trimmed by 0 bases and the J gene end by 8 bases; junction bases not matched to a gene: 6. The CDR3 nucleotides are TGCGCCAGCAGCCAAGATCGGACAGGGGGTATCGGCTACACCTTC. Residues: CASSQDRTGGIGYTF.

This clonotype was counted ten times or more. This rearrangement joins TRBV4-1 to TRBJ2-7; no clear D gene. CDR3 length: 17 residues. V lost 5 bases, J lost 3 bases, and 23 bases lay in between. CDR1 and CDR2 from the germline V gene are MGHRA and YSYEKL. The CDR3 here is CASSSIRHPTPHYEQYF. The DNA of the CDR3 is TGCGCCAGCAGCTCCATACGACACCCGACCCCGCACTACGAGCAGTACTTC.

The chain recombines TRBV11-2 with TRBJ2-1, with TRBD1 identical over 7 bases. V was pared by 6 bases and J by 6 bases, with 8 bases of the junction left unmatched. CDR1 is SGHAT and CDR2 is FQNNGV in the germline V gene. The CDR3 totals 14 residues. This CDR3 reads CASSLTGVGNEQFF. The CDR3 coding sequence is TGTGCCAGCAGTTTAACAGGGGTGGGCAATGAGCAGTTCTTC.

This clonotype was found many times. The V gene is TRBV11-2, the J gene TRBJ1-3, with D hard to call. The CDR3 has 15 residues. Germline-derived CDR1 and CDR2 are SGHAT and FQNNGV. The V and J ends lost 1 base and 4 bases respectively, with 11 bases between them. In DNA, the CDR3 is TGTGCCAGCAGCTTAGGGGGAACCTACGGAAACACCATATATTTT. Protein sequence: CASSLGGTYGNTIYF. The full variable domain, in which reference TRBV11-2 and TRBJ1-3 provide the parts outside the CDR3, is EAGVAQSPRYKIIEKRQSVAFWCNPISGHATLYWYQQILGQGPKLLIQFQNNGVVDDSQLPKDRFSAERLKGVDSTLKIQPAKLEDSAVYLCASSLGGTYGNTIYFGEGSWLTVV.

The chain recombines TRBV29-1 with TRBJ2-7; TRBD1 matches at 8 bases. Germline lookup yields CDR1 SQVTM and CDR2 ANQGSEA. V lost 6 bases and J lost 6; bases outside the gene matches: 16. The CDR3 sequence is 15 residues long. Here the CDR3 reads CSVAKDRAVGSEQYF. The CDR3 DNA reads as TGCAGCGTCGCGAAGGACAGGGCGGTGGGTTCCGAGCAGTACTTC.

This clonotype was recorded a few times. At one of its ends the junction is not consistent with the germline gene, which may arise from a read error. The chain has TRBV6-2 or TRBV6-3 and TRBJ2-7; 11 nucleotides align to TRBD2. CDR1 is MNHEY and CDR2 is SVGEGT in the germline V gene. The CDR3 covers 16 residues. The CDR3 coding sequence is TGTGCCAGCAGTTACCCTTACTCCGGGACTAGCGGCCCTCCGAACTTC. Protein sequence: CASSYPYSGTSGPPNF.

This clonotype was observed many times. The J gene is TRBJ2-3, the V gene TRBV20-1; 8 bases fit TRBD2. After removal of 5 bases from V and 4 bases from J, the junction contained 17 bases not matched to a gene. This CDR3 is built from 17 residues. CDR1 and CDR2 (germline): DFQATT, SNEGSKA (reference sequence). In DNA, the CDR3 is TGCAGTGCTGGATCGGCCTACTCTAGCGGGCAGGCAGATACGCAGTATTTT. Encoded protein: CSAGSAYSSGQADTQYF.

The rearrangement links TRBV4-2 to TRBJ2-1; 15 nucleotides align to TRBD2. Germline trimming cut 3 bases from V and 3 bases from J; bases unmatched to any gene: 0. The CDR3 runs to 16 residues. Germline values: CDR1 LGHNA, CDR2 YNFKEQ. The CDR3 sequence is CASSQGLAGGYNEQFF. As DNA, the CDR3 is TGTGCCAGCAGCCAGGGACTAGCGGGGGGCTACAATGAGCAGTTCTTC.

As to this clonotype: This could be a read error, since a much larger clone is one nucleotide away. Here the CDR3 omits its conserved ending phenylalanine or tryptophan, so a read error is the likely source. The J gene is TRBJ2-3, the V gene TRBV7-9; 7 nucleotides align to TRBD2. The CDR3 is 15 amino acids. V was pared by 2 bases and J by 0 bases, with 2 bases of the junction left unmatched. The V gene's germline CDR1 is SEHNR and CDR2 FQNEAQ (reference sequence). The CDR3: CASSLLRGSTDTQYL. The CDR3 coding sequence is TGTGCCAGCAGCTTATTGCGGGGGAGCACAGATACGCAGTATCTT.

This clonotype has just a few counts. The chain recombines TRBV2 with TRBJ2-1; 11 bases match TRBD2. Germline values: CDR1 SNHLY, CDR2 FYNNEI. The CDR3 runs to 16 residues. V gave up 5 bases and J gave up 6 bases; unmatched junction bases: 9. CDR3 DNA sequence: TGTGCCAGCAGTACTAGCGGGGGTGCGAATTTCAATGAGCAGTTCTTC. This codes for CASSTSGGANFNEQFF.

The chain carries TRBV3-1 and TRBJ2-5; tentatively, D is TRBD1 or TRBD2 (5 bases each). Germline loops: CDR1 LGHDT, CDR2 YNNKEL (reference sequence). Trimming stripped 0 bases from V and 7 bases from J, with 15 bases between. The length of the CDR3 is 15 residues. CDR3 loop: CASSQDTGTVGTQYF. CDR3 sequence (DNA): TGTGCCAGCAGCCAAGATACCGGGACGGTTGGGACCCAGTACTTC.

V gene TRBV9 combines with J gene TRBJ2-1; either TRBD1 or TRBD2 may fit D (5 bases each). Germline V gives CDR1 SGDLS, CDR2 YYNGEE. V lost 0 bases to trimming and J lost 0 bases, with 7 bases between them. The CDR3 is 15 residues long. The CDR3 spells CASSVGGASYNEQFF. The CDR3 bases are TGTGCCAGCAGCGTAGGAGGGGCCTCCTACAATGAGCAGTTCTTC.

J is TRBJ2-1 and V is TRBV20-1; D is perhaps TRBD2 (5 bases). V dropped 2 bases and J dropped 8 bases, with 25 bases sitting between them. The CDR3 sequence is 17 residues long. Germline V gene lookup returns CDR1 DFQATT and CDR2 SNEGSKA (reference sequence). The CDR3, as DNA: TGCAGTGCTAGACGTCTGCATGGGTTGGGATTTAGCGATGAGCAGTTCTTC. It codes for CSARRLHGLGFSDEQFF.